A selection of T cell receptor beta chains follows, all from one sample in a study of OX40 agonist ivuxolimab in advanced cancers. Clones were sequenced by immunoSEQ multiplex PCR, and TCRdb holds only the in-frame ones, with some missing. The data show more than 55,000 clones, with more than 75% seen just once and 3.5% to 4.5% held by the top ten. This specimen consisted of CD4+ or CD8+ T cells sorted from blood, obtained in a trial of the OX40 agonist ivuxolimab. These receptors originate from an adult with an advanced solid tumor such as melanoma, head and neck, liver or kidney cancer. CDR3s include the opening cysteine and the closing phenylalanine or tryptophan. Each record gives: CDR3 DNA, CDR3 protein, V gene, D gene, J gene, CDR3 length, clone size. D genes are given only for firm matches. Size is stated for part of the rows, as once, few or many counts, or as a class when the clone is expanded.

CDR3nt: TGTGCCAGCGGAAATTCACCCCTCCACTTT
CDR3aa: CASGNSPLHF
v_gene: TRBV28
d_gene: .
j_gene: TRBJ1-6
len: 10
abundance: .

CDR3nt: TGCGCCAGCAGCCAAGATTCAGGGGCGAGTACCGGGGAGCTGTTTTTT
CDR3aa: CASSQDSGASTGELFF
v_gene: TRBV4-1
d_gene: .
j_gene: TRBJ2-2
len: 16
abundance: .

CDR3nt: TGCGCCAGCAGCTTGTCGGGGGAAATTTGGGACGGCTACACCTTC
CDR3aa: CASSLSGEIWDGYTF
v_gene: TRBV5-1
d_gene: .
j_gene: TRBJ1-2
len: 15
abundance: once

CDR3nt: TGTGCCAGCAGTGACAGGGGTATCAGCTACACCTTC
CDR3aa: CASSDRGISYTF
v_gene: TRBV25-1
d_gene: .
j_gene: TRBJ1-2
len: 12
abundance: .

CDR3nt: TGTGCCAGCAGCTCTCAGGGGGGTAAAAACATTCAGTACTTC
CDR3aa: CASSSQGGKNIQYF
v_gene: TRBV11-3
d_gene: .
j_gene: TRBJ2-4
len: 14
abundance: .

CDR3nt: TGTGCCAGCAGCTTATGGGGAGAGAGCAATCAGCCCCAGCATTTT
CDR3aa: CASSLWGESNQPQHF
v_gene: TRBV5-5
d_gene: .
j_gene: TRBJ1-5
len: 15
abundance: .

CDR3nt: TGTGCCAGCATCCTAGCGGGAGGAGGTTACAATGAGCAGTTCTTC
CDR3aa: CASILAGGGYNEQFF
v_gene: TRBV7-9
d_gene: TRBD2
j_gene: TRBJ2-1
len: 15
abundance: .

CDR3nt: TGCGCCAGCAGCCAAGAAGAGGCAGAGCGAAGCTCCTACGAGCAGTACTTC
CDR3aa: CASSQEEAERSSYEQYF
v_gene: TRBV4-1
d_gene: .
j_gene: TRBJ2-7
len: 17
abundance: .

CDR3nt: TGTGCCAGCAGCTTAGATCGGGGCCACGAGCAGTACTTC
CDR3aa: CASSLDRGHEQYF
v_gene: TRBV11-2
d_gene: .
j_gene: TRBJ2-7
len: 13
abundance: .

CDR3nt: TGTGCCAGCAGCTTAGGCGGGACTAGCCGTTTCGAGCAGTACTTC
CDR3aa: CASSLGGTSRFEQYF
v_gene: TRBV11-2
d_gene: TRBD2
j_gene: TRBJ2-7
len: 15
abundance: .

CDR3nt: TGTGCCAGCAGCTATACGCTGGACAGGGGTCAGCCCCAGCATTTT
CDR3aa: CASSYTLDRGQPQHF
v_gene: TRBV7-2
d_gene: TRBD1
j_gene: TRBJ1-5
len: 15
abundance: .